These T cell receptor beta chains were read from a single sample in a study of shared clonotypes between healthy human individuals. Method: immunoSEQ multiplex PCR; TCRdb's copy keeps in-frame clones and lacks some. The data hold some 2,100,000 clones, with 93% observed a single time. Specimen: naive CD8+ T cells from PBMCs. These receptors all come from a man aged 18 to 29 in good health. Some clones in this sample may be carry-over from other donors' samples. The CDR3 runs from the conserved cysteine through the conserved F or W. Each record gives: V gene, J gene, D gene, clone size, CDR3 protein, CDR3 DNA. The D gene is left open where the match is weak. Clone size appears in some rows only: once, few, many, or a class for an expanded clone.

>TRBV27|TRBJ2-2|-|-
CASSLAGIAGELFF
TGTGCCAGCAGTTTAGCGGGGATCGCCGGGGAGCTGTTTTTT
>TRBV10-2|TRBJ2-4|TRBD1|-
CASRGDRDIQYF
TGCGCCAGCAGGGGGGACAGGGACATTCAGTACTTC
>TRBV27|TRBJ1-4|-|once
CASSFNLGGSEKLFF
TGTGCCAGCAGTTTTAATTTGGGGGGATCAGAAAAACTGTTTTTT
>TRBV7-9|TRBJ2-1|-|-
CASSLGDYEQFF
TGTGCCAGCAGCTTAGGGGATTATGAGCAGTTCTTC
>TRBV15|TRBJ1-2|-|-
CATSRVSGFDGYTF
TGTGCCACCAGCAGAGTGTCGGGTTTCGATGGCTACACCTTC
>TRBV14|TRBJ2-2|-|-
CASSRWTDLANTGELFF
TGTGCCAGCAGCCGCTGGACGGACCTCGCGAACACCGGGGAGCTGTTTTTT
>TRBV11-2|TRBJ2-7|TRBD1|-
CASTPDRGDYEQYF
TGTGCCAGCACCCCGGACAGGGGTGACTACGAGCAGTACTTC
>TRBV7-7|TRBJ2-5|-|-
CASSSDLSGETQYF
TGTGCCAGCAGCTCAGATCTCTCCGGAGAGACCCAGTACTTC
>TRBV27|TRBJ1-1|TRBD1|-
CASSLLGQPNTEAFF
TGTGCCAGCAGTTTGCTGGGACAGCCGAACACTGAAGCTTTCTTT
>TRBV10-3|TRBJ2-7|-|-
CAIQSAVTYEQYF
TGTGCCATCCAGTCGGCGGTGACCTACGAGCAGTACTTC
>TRBV7-9|TRBJ2-1|-|once
CASSVQLGEQFF
TGTGCCAGCAGCGTACAATTGGGGGAGCAGTTCTTC
>TRBV29-1|TRBJ1-1|TRBD1|few
CSGRGLRTEAFF
TGCAGCGGAAGGGGGCTAAGGACTGAAGCTTTCTTT
>TRBV27|TRBJ2-5|-|-
CASSLYGGEETQYF
TGTGCCAGCAGTTTATACGGGGGAGAAGAGACCCAGTACTTC
>TRBV9|TRBJ2-7|-|-
CASSVNTDSTYEQYF
TGTGCCAGCAGCGTGAACACAGACAGTACCTACGAGCAGTACTTC
>TRBV13|TRBJ2-3|TRBD2|-
CASSSTSGRTTTDTQYF
TGTGCCAGCAGCTCGACTAGCGGGAGGACTACCACAGATACGCAGTATTTT
>TRBV27|TRBJ1-2|TRBD1|-
CASRHRGMYGYTF
TGTGCCAGCAGACACAGGGGGATGTATGGCTACACCTTC
>TRBV15|TRBJ2-1|-|-
CATSPQGPGGNEQFF
TGTGCCACCAGCCCCCAGGGGCCGGGGGGCAATGAGCAGTTCTTC
>TRBV6-5|TRBJ2-1|TRBD2|-
CASRIGTSGINEQFF
TGTGCCAGCAGAATCGGGACTAGCGGGATAAATGAGCAGTTCTTC
>TRBV29-1|TRBJ2-5|-|-
CSVEDSHKKRETQYF
TGCAGCGTTGAAGATTCTCACAAAAAGAGGGAGACCCAGTACTTC
>TRBV2|TRBJ2-2|-|-
CAYEDGWSTGELFF
TGTGCCTATGAGGACGGCTGGAGCACCGGGGAGCTGTTTTTT
>TRBV6-1|TRBJ2-3|-|-
CASWGLGTQYF
TGTGCCAGCTGGGGCCTCGGTACGCAGTATTTT
>TRBV5-4|TRBJ2-1|-|few
CASSLGGRLQFF
TGTGCCAGCAGCTTAGGAGGCCGGTTGCAGTTCTTC
>TRBV7-9|TRBJ2-5|TRBD2|-
CASSLRLAGFQETQYF
TGTGCCAGCAGCCTACGACTAGCGGGATTCCAAGAGACCCAGTACTTC
>TRBV2|TRBJ2-2|TRBD2|-
CAIKDQLAGFADTGELFF
TGTGCCATCAAAGATCAACTAGCGGGGTTCGCCGACACCGGGGAGCTGTTTTTT
>TRBV25-1|TRBJ2-4|TRBD1|-
CASSEGQGINIQYF
TGTGCCAGCAGTGAAGGACAGGGGATAAACATTCAGTACTTC
>TRBV5-6|TRBJ2-7|-|-
CASSFRKGGIYEQYF
TGTGCCAGCAGCTTCAGGAAAGGGGGGATTTACGAGCAGTACTTC
>TRBV6-6|TRBJ1-2|-|-
CASSFNYGYTF
TGTGCCAGCAGTTTTAACTATGGCTACACCTTC
>TRBV6-5|TRBJ2-7|-|-
CASSYVRYEQYF
TGTGCCAGCAGTTACGTGCGCTACGAGCAGTACTTC
>TRBV4-2|TRBJ2-5|-|-
CASSQVPSAWETQYF
TGTGCCAGCAGCCAGGTCCCCTCCGCGTGGGAGACCCAGTACTTC
>TRBV4-1|TRBJ2-3|-|once
CASSQVRRGADTQYF
TGCGCCAGCAGCCAAGTACGGCGGGGTGCAGATACGCAGTATTTT
>TRBV6-1|TRBJ2-7|-|-
CASSEGDGAPYEQYF
TGTGCCAGCAGTGAAGGAGATGGGGCCCCCTACGAGCAGTACTTC
>TRBV5-1|TRBJ2-2|TRBD2|-
CASSESSGTYLANTGELFF
TGCGCCAGCAGCGAAAGTAGCGGGACCTACCTCGCGAACACCGGGGAGCTGTTTTTT
>TRBV5-6|TRBJ2-3|-|-
CASSLANREATDTQYF
TGTGCCAGCAGCTTGGCCAATCGGGAAGCCACAGATACGCAGTATTTT
>TRBV2|TRBJ1-3|-|few
CASSSGTGNTIYF
TGTGCCAGCAGTTCGGGGACTGGAAACACCATATATTTT
>TRBV30|TRBJ2-1|TRBD2|-
CAWRTSGTYNEQFF
TGTGCCTGGAGGACTAGCGGGACCTACAATGAGCAGTTCTTC
>TRBV7-9|TRBJ2-7|-|once
CASRDPFGYEQYF
TGTGCCAGCAGGGACCCCTTTGGTTATGAGCAGTACTTC
>TRBV7-2|TRBJ2-7|-|-
CASSPRSSSSYEQYF
TGTGCCAGCAGCCCCCGCTCTTCAAGCTCCTACGAGCAGTACTTC
>TRBV27|TRBJ2-7|-|-
CASSQRGYEQYF
TGTGCCAGCAGCCAGAGGGGCTACGAGCAGTACTTC
>TRBV5-7|TRBJ2-7|-|-
CASSPGPRDYEQYF
TGTGCCAGCAGCCCGGGTCCCCGTGATTACGAGCAGTACTTC
>TRBV18|TRBJ2-5|-|-
CASSPTVLQETQYF
TGTGCCAGCTCACCAACAGTCCTGCAAGAGACCCAGTACTTC
>TRBV12-5|TRBJ2-7|-|-
CASGHAGFEQYF
TGTGCTAGTGGACACGCCGGGTTTGAGCAGTACTTC
>TRBV27|TRBJ2-3|-|-
CASSSRLEATQYF
TGTGCCAGCAGTTCAAGACTAGAAGCTACGCAGTATTTT
>TRBV9|TRBJ1-4|TRBD1|-
CASSLGTGRNEKLFF
TGTGCCAGCAGCTTAGGGACAGGGCGTAATGAAAAACTGTTTTTT
>TRBV7-2|TRBJ2-5|TRBD2|-
CASSFWAGGGETQYF
TGTGCCAGCAGCTTCTGGGCGGGCGGGGGTGAGACCCAGTACTTC
>TRBV28|TRBJ1-4|-|-
CASQGTNEKLFF
TGTGCCAGCCAGGGCACTAATGAAAAACTGTTTTTT
>TRBV6-5|TRBJ2-1|TRBD2|-
CASSYSWLAGEEQFF
TGTGCCAGCAGTTACTCGTGGCTAGCGGGCGAGGAGCAGTTCTTC
>TRBV9|TRBJ2-1|-|-
CASSSSLSWKEQFF
TGTGCCAGCAGCTCAAGCTTATCCTGGAAAGAGCAGTTCTTC
>TRBV5-1|TRBJ1-2|TRBD1|-
CASSAGVYGTAYGYTF
TGCGCCAGCAGCGCTGGGGTATACGGGACAGCGTATGGCTACACCTTC